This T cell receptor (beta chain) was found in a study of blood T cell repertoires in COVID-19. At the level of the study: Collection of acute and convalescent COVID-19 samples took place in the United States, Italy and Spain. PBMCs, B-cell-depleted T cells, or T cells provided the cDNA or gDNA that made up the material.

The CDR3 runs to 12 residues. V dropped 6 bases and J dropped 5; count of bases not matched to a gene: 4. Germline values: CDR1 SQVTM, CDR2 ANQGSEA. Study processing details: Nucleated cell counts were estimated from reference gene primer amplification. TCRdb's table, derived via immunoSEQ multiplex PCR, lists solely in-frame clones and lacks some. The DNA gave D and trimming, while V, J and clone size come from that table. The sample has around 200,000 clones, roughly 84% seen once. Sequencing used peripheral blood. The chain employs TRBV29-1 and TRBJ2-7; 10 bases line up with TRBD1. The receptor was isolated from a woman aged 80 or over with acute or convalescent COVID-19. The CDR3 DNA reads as TGCAGCGTCGACGGACAGGGGGACGAGCAGTACTTC. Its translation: CSVDGQGDEQYF.